Given below is one T cell receptor (beta chain) in context. Its antigen is not identified. The data originate from a study of shared clonotypes between healthy human individuals. Germline CDR1 is SGHDT and CDR2 is YYEEEE. The CDR3 loop spans 13 amino acids. Deletions cut 0 bases from V and 3 bases from J, with 7 bases between. Study-wide results and limits: Naive subsets generally exceeded memory subsets in estimated richness.

Clones were read by immunoSEQ multiplex PCR, and TCRdb kept only the in-frame ones, dropping some. The repertoire holds about 980,000 clones, over 60% seen once, with 1.5% in the top ten. The chain links TRBV5-6 to TRBJ2-7; D not certain. This receptor was taken from a man between 18 and 35 years old in good health. Sequenced material: memory CD4+ T cells sorted from blood. Subset noted: CD45RA-negative fraction. The CDR3 region has the DNA TGTGCCAGCAGCTTGGTACCCCTCTACGAGCAGTACTTC. This gives the protein CASSLVPLYEQYF.